A single TCR beta chain is shown here with its context. Its specificity is not known. The data derive from a study of T cell repertoires in ileal Crohn's disease. About the research overall: At surgery, about 38% of patients smoked, with median disease duration 7.9 years. Whole-study results and caveats: Compared with CD4 T cells, sorted CD8 cells carried more expanded clones. Every patient over 26.8% clonality showed endoscopic recurrence.

Method: immunoSEQ multiplex PCR; TCRdb's copy keeps in-frame clones and lacks some. In the table there are some 2,400 clones, around 79% of which are singletons. The CDR3 spans 14 residues. CDR1 and CDR2 from the germline V gene are SGDLS and YYNGEE. Trimming stripped 3 bases from V and 3 bases from J, with 12 bases between. Sequenced material: ileal tissue. This clonotype originated in an adult with Crohn's disease. The chain is built from TRBV9 and TRBJ1-1; D gene ambiguous. CDR3: CASSGGSVDTEAFF. Written as DNA, the CDR3 is TGTGCCAGCAGCGGAGGGTCTGTGGACACTGAAGCTTTCTTT.